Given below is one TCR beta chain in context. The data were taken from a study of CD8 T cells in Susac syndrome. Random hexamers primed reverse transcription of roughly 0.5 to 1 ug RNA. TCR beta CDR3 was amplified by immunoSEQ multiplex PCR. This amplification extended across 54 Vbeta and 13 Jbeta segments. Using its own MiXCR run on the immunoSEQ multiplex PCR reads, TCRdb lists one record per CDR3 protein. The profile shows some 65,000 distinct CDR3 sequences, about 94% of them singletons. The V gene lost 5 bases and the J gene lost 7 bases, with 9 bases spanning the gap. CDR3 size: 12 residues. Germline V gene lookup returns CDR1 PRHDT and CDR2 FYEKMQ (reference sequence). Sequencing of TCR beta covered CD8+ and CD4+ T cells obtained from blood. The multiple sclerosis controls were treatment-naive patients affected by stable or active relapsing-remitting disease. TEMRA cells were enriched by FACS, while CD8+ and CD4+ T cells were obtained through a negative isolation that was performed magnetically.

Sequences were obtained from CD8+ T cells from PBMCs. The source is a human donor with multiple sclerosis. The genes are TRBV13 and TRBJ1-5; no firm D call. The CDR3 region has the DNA TGTGCCAGCAGCGCCAGCGGGCAGCCCCAGCATTTT. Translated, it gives CASSASGQPQHF.